There are a few counts of the clone carrying this TCR beta chain. This sample is part of a study of blood T cell repertoires in COVID-19. V lost 3 bases, J lost 2 bases, and 9 bases stayed unmatched. CDR3 length: 16 residues. CDR1 is LGHDT, CDR2 YNNKEL, per germline (reference sequence). Authors' processing steps: Estimation of nucleated cell counts was performed using reference gene primer amplification. Assay used: immunoSEQ multiplex PCR; TCRdb lists only in-frame clones, some missing. V and J calls and clone size are copied from that table; D and trimming were computed from the DNA. This table has approximately 230,000 clones, approximately 80% appearing once.

This sequence originates from a man older than 75 with acute or convalescent COVID-19. The sequencing sample was made of peripheral blood. V usage is TRBV3-1 (or the pseudogene TRBV3-2) and J usage is TRBJ2-7; TRBD1 agrees at 8 bases. The CDR3: CASSQFLAGGPYEQYF. The CDR3 region has the DNA TGTGCCAGCAGCCAGTTTCTGGCAGGGGGCCCCTACGAGCAGTACTTC.